The clone carrying this TCR beta chain was seen at least ten times. What it recognizes is unknown. CDR1 is SGHRS, CDR2 YFSETQ, per germline. Trimming pared 2 bases from V and 1 base from J, leaving 13 bases between. The length of the CDR3 is 15 residues. The sample comes from a study of response to subunit inactivated influenza vaccine. Overall study findings and caveats: The authors put forward the suggestion that each seasonal influenza vaccination may bring in only a limited number of new T cells.

MiXCR was run by TCRdb on the RT-PCR reads, yielding one entry per CDR3 protein. The sample lists roughly 650,000 distinct CDR3 sequences; 14% were seen once. This receptor was identified in a man aged 50 to 59 who received an inactivated influenza vaccine. The chain is built from TRBV5-1 and TRBJ2-7, with D perhaps TRBD1 (5 bases). Sequencing was performed on PBMCs from blood, taken roughly 2 weeks before vaccination. CDR3 region: CASSFIDSASYEQYF. The CDR3 region has the DNA TGCGCCAGCAGCTTTATAGACAGCGCTTCCTACGAGCAGTACTTC.